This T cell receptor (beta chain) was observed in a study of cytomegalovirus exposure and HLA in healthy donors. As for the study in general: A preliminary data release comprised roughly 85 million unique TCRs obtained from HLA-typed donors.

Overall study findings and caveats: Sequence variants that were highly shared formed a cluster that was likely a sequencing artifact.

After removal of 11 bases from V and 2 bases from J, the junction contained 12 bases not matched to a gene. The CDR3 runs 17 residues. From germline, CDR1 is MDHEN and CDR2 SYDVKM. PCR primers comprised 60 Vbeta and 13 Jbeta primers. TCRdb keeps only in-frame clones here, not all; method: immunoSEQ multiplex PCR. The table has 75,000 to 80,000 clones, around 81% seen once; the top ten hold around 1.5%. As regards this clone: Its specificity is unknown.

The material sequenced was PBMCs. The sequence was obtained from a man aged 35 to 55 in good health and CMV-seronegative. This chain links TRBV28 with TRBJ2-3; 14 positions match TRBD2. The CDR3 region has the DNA TGTGCCGTTGAGACCGGGACTAGCGGGAGAGTCACAGATACGCAGTATTTT. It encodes CAVETGTSGRVTDTQYF.